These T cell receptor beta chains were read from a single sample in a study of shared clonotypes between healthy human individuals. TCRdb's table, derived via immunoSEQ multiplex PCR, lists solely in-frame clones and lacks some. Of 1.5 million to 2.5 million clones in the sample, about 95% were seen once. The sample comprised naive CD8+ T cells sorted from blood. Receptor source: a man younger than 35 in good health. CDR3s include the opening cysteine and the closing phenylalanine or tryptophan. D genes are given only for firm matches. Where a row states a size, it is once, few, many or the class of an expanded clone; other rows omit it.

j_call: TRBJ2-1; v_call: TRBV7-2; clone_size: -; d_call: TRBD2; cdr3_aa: CASSPGLAGGQFF; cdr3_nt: TGTGCCAGCAGCCCGGGACTAGCTGGTGGGCAGTTCTTC
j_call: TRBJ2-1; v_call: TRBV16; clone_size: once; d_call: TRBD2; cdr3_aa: CASTIGLAAYNEQFF; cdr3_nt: TGTGCCAGCACCATCGGGCTAGCGGCGTACAATGAGCAGTTCTTC
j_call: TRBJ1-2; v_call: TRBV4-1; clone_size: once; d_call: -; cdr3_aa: CASSQDEWGYTF; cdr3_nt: TGCGCCAGCAGCCAAGATGAGTGGGGCTACACCTTC
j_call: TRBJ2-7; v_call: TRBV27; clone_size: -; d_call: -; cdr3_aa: CASKGGEHYEQYF; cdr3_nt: TGTGCCAGCAAGGGCGGGGAGCACTACGAGCAGTACTTC
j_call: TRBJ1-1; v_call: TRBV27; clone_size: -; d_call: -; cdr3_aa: CASSSETGMNTEAFF; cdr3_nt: TGTGCCAGCAGTTCGGAGACAGGAATGAACACTGAAGCTTTCTTT
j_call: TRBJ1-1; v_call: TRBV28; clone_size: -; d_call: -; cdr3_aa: CASSTGTGVLAFF; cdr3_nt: TGTGCCAGCAGCACCGGGACTGGAGTCTTGGCTTTCTTT
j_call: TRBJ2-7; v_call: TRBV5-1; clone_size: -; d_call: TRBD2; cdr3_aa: CASSLVTSGGYGEQYF; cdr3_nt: TGCGCCAGCAGCTTGGTCACTAGCGGGGGATACGGCGAGCAGTACTTC
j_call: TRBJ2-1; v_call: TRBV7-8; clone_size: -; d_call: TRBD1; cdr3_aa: CASRLSGTGSYNEQFF; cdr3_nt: TGTGCCAGCAGACTCTCCGGGACAGGGTCCTACAATGAGCAGTTCTTC
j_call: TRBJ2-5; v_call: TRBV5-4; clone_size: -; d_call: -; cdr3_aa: CATLRREWPPETQYF; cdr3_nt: TGTGCCACTCTCCGGAGGGAATGGCCCCCAGAGACCCAGTACTTC
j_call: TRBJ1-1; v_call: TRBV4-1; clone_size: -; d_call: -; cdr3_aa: CASSQIHPTGNTEAFF; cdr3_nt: TGCGCCAGCAGCCAAATTCACCCCACAGGGAACACTGAAGCTTTCTTT
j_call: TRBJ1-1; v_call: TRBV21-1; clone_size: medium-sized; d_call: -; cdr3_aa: CASSKDRDSF; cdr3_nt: TGTGCCAGCAGCAAGGACAGGGACTCCTTT
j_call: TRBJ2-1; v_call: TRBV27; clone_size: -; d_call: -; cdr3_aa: CASSHPNNEQFF; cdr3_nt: TGTGCCAGCAGTCACCCAAACAATGAGCAGTTCTTC
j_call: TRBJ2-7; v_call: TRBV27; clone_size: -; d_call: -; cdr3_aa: CASSFGPSYEQYF; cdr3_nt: TGTGCCAGCAGTTTTGGGCCCTCCTACGAGCAGTACTTC
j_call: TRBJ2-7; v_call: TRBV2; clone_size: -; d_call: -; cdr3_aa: CASMAGFDEQYF; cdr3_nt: TGTGCCAGCATGGCGGGGTTCGACGAGCAGTACTTC
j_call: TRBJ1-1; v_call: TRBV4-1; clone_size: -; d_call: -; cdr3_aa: CASSPSRGTEAFF; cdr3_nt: TGCGCCAGCAGCCCCTCGAGGGGCACTGAAGCTTTCTTT
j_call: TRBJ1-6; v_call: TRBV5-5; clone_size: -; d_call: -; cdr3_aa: CASSPGHLVYNSPLHF; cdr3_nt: TGTGCCAGCAGCCCGGGACATCTCGTCTATAATTCACCCCTCCACTTT
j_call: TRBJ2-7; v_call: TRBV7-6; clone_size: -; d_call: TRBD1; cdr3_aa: CASSWGQGASYEQYF; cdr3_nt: TGTGCCAGCAGCTGGGGACAGGGGGCCTCCTACGAGCAGTACTTC
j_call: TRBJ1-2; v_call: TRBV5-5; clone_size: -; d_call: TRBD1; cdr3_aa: CASSLRQGDHGYTF; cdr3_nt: TGTGCCAGCAGCCTCCGACAGGGGGACCATGGCTACACCTTC
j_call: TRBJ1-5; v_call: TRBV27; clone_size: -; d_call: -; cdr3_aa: CASSLSAGVEPQHF; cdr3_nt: TGTGCCAGCAGTTTATCGGCAGGGGTGGAGCCCCAGCATTTT
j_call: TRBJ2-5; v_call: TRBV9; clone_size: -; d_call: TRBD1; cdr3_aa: CASSVEGQPQETQYF; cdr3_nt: TGTGCCAGCAGCGTAGAGGGACAGCCCCAAGAGACCCAGTACTTC
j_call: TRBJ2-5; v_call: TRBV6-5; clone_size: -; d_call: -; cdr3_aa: CASSYSRLQETQYF; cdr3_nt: TGTGCCAGCAGTTATTCCAGGTTACAAGAGACCCAGTACTTC
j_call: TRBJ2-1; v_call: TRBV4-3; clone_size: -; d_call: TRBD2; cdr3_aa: CASSQDPSGSDEQFF; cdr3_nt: TGCGCCAGCAGCCAAGATCCTAGCGGGAGCGATGAGCAGTTCTTC
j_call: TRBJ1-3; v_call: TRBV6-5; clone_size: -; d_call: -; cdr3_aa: CASSLDNDSGNTIYF; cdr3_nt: TGTGCCAGCAGCTTGGACAACGACTCTGGAAACACCATATATTTT
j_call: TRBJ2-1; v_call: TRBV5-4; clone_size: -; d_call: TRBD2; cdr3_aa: CASSLALERGWNEQFF; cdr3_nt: TGTGCCAGCAGCTTGGCTTTGGAGCGGGGCTGGAATGAGCAGTTCTTC
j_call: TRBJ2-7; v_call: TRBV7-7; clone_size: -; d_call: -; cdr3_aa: CASSALGGSYEQYF; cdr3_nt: TGTGCTAGCAGCGCGTTAGGGGGTTCCTACGAGCAGTACTTC
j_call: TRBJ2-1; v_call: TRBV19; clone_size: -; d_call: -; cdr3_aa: CASSMSATYNEQFF; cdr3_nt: TGTGCCAGTAGTATGTCCGCTACCTACAATGAGCAGTTCTTC
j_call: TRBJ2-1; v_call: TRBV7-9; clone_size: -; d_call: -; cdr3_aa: CASSFGEADEQFF; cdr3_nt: TGTGCCAGCAGCTTTGGAGAGGCGGATGAGCAGTTCTTC
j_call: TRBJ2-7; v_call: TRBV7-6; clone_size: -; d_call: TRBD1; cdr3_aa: CASSTRTGTGMDEQYF; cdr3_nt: TGTGCCAGCAGCACCCGTACCGGGACAGGGATGGACGAGCAGTACTTC
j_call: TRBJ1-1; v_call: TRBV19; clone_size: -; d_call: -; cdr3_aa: CASSIGPDMNTEAFF; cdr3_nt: TGTGCCAGTAGTATAGGGCCGGACATGAACACTGAAGCTTTCTTT
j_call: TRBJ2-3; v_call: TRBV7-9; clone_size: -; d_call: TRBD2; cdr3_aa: CASSLGLAGRASTQYF; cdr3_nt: TGTGCCAGCAGCTTAGGACTAGCGGGGAGGGCGTCGACGCAGTATTTT
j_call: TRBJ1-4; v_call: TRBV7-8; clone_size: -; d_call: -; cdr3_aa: CASSPPHGTEKLFF; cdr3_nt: TGTGCCAGCAGCCCCCCGCACGGGACTGAAAAACTGTTTTTT
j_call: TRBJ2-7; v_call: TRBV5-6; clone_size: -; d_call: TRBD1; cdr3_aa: CASTYWDRDEQYF; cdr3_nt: TGTGCCAGCACCTACTGGGACAGGGACGAGCAGTACTTC
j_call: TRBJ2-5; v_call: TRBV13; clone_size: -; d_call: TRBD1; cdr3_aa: CASSAGGQETQYF; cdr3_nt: TGTGCCAGCAGTGCAGGGGGCCAAGAGACCCAGTACTTC
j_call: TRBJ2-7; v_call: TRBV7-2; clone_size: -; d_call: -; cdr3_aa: CASSLIAGNPTYEQYF; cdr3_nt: TGTGCCAGCAGCTTAATCGCGGGGAACCCCACCTACGAGCAGTACTTC
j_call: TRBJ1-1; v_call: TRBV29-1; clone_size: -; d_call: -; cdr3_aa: CSVLKDGGTEAFF; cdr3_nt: TGCAGCGTCCTCAAGGATGGGGGGACTGAAGCTTTCTTT
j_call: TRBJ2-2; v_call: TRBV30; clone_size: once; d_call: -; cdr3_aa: CAWSRANTGELFF; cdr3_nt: TGTGCCTGGAGTAGGGCAAACACCGGGGAGCTGTTTTTT
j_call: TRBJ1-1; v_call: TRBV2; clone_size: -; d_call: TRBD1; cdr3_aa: CASSDQGGTEAFF; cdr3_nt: TGTGCCAGCAGCGATCAGGGGGGCACTGAAGCTTTCTTT
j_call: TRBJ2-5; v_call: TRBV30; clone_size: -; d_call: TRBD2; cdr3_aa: CAWTSGGGHQETQYF; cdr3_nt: TGTGCCTGGACAAGTGGCGGGGGTCACCAAGAGACCCAGTACTTC
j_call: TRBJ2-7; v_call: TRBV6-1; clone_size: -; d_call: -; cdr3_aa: CASSEARAVTYEQYF; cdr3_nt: TGTGCCAGCAGTGAAGCCCGGGCAGTAACCTACGAGCAGTACTTC
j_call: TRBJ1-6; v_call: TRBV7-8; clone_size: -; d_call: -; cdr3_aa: CASSLVAGVANSPLHF; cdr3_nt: TGTGCCAGCAGCTTAGTGGCGGGGGTAGCTAATTCACCCCTCCACTTT